This T cell receptor beta chain was documented in a study of T cell repertoires in cytomegalovirus infection. The wider study: From public TCR beta signatures came an indication of both CMV infection and matching HLA type.

Looked up from germline, CDR1 is SGHVS and CDR2 is FNYEAQ. This CDR3 is 13 amino acids long. Trimming stripped 4 bases from V and 4 bases from J, with 8 bases between. This clonotype has ten or more counts. Its antigen remains unidentified. The study, taken as a whole, reports: Summed public TCR beta family frequency identified CMV carriers bearing the relevant HLA.

TCRdb called the reads again in MiXCR, with one record for every CDR3 protein. The sample has about 770,000 distinct CDR3 sequences, almost 30% seen once. The specimen was cultured CD8+ T cells from PBMCs, collected from culture after CMV antigen stimulation. This chain connects TRBV7-6 to TRBJ2-1; the D is unclear. The sequence came from a human donor in good health (CMV status not recorded). Some clones in this sample may be carry-over from other donors' samples. The CDR3 region is CASSSPSYNEQFF. The CDR3 coding sequence is TGTGCCAGCAGCTCCCCGTCATACAATGAGCAGTTCTTC.